Listed below are T cell receptor beta chains from one sample, sequenced in a study of beta chain features in type 1 diabetes. Clones were sequenced by immunoSEQ multiplex PCR, and TCRdb holds only the in-frame ones, with some missing. The data hold about half a million clones, with approximately 10% observed a single time. Sequencing was performed on naive CD4+ T cells from blood. These receptors all come from a woman between 18 and 29 years old in good health. The CDR3 runs from the conserved cysteine through the conserved F or W. A D gene is named only where the DNA matches it firmly. Clone size is stated in some rows and not others, as once, few, many or a class when expanded.

j_call	v_call	clone_size	d_call	cdr3_nt	cdr3_aa
TRBJ2-1	TRBV7-3	NA	NA	TGTGCCAGCAGCCAAGACAGGATCAACAATGAGCAGTTCTTC	CASSQDRINNEQFF
TRBJ2-1	TRBV30	NA	NA	TGTGCCTGGAGTGTAACGGGGGCCTACAATGAGCAGTTCTTC	CAWSVTGAYNEQFF
TRBJ2-5	TRBV5-8	NA	NA	TGTGCCAGCAGCTTTAGAGAGACCCAGTACTTC	CASSFRETQYF
TRBJ2-5	TRBV9	few	TRBD2	TGTGCCAGCAGCCCTGGGACTAGACAAGAGACCCAGTACTTC	CASSPGTRQETQYF
TRBJ2-5	TRBV7-9	NA	NA	TGTGCCAGCAGCTTATGGCCGGAAGAGACCCAGTACTTC	CASSLWPEETQYF
TRBJ2-3	TRBV15	few	NA	TGTGCCACCAGCAAGCCAGGGTGGGTTGGCACAGATACGCAGTATTTT	CATSKPGWVGTDTQYF
TRBJ1-4	TRBV9	NA	NA	TGTGCCAGCAGCTACGGGGCCACTGAAAAACTGTTTTTT	CASSYGATEKLFF
TRBJ1-1	TRBV14	NA	NA	TGTGCCAGCAGCCAAGTCTGGGGAGTCGGAGCGGAAGCTTTCTTT	CASSQVWGVGAEAFF
TRBJ1-2	TRBV28	few	NA	TGTGCCAGCAGTTTACGTAATAGGGGCTACACCTTC	CASSLRNRGYTF
TRBJ2-1	TRBV5-6	NA	NA	TGTGCCAGCAGTCCAGGGCGTAGCTCCTACAATGAGCAGTTCTTC	CASSPGRSSYNEQFF
TRBJ2-1	TRBV7-9	NA	NA	TGTGCCAGCAGCTTAGGGGAAAGCTCCTACAATGAGCAGTTCTTC	CASSLGESSYNEQFF
TRBJ1-5	TRBV7-2	NA	NA	TGTGCCAGCAGCTTCATGGCGGATCAGCCCCAGCATTTT	CASSFMADQPQHF
TRBJ2-3	TRBV19	few	NA	TGTGCCAGGGCAGGGACTCCAGGACTTACAGATACGCAGTATTTT	CARAGTPGLTDTQYF
TRBJ1-2	TRBV19	NA	NA	TGTGCCAGCTCGACCACTAACTATGGCTACACCTTC	CASSTTNYGYTF
TRBJ2-1	TRBV7-2	NA	TRBD2	TGTGCCAGCAGCTTAAGCGGGAGTGCCATCAATGAGCAGTTCTTC	CASSLSGSAINEQFF
TRBJ2-3	TRBV29-1	NA	NA	TGCAGCGTCGCGACAGGTTTAGATACGCAGTATTTT	CSVATGLDTQYF
TRBJ2-5	TRBV15	few	TRBD2	TGTGCCACCAGCAGAGAGGCTACTAGCGGGGAGACCCAGTACTTC	CATSREATSGETQYF
TRBJ2-5	TRBV5-1	NA	NA	TGCGCCAGCAGCTTGGGGCAGGGCTTGGAGACCCAGTACTTC	CASSLGQGLETQYF
TRBJ2-7	TRBV29-1	few	TRBD2	TGCAGCGCTTCTGTCCGGGACTACTCCTTCTACGAGCAGTACTTC	CSASVRDYSFYEQYF
TRBJ2-4	TRBV7-2	NA	TRBD1	TGTGCCAGCAGCCACCGGACAGGGGTAGCCAAAAACATTCAGTACTTC	CASSHRTGVAKNIQYF
TRBJ2-1	TRBV29-1	few	NA	TGCAGCGCCCGCTTTGGCATAAATGAGCAGTTCTTC	CSARFGINEQFF
TRBJ1-1	TRBV9	few	NA	TGTGCCAGCAGCGTAGAACTGACGTCGTCAGAAGCTTTCTTT	CASSVELTSSEAFF
TRBJ2-5	TRBV28	NA	NA	TGTGCCAGCAGCCTAGGCGGGGGCTTACCAGAGACCCAGTACTTC	CASSLGGGLPETQYF
TRBJ2-3	TRBV5-6	NA	NA	TGTGCCAGCAGCTTGGTGACAGCCTACACAGATACGCAGTATTTT	CASSLVTAYTDTQYF
TRBJ1-2	TRBV6-5	few	NA	TGTGCCAGCGCACGCGTCTCTTACAGTAATGGCTACACCTTC	CASARVSYSNGYTF
TRBJ2-5	TRBV7-9	few	NA	TGTGCCAGCAGCTTAGCGTTGAAGGAGACCCAGTACTTC	CASSLALKETQYF
TRBJ1-6	TRBV7-2	few	NA	TGTGCCAGCAGCTTAAATCAGGGGAGGCATTCACCCCTCCACTTT	CASSLNQGRHSPLHF
TRBJ1-4	TRBV9	NA	NA	TGTGCCAGCAGCTCCCGGGAGAGTGCAACTAATGAAAAACTGTTTTTT	CASSSRESATNEKLFF
TRBJ2-7	TRBV11-3	few	NA	TGTGCCAGCAGTTTCCGGTCCTACGAGCAGTACTTC	CASSFRSYEQYF
TRBJ2-1	TRBV11-1	NA	TRBD2	TGTGCCAGCAGCTTCTCTCGACTAGCCGGCAATGAGCAGTTCTTC	CASSFSRLAGNEQFF
TRBJ1-4	TRBV27	NA	NA	TGTGCCAGCTCCCGGTTTGGAAAACTGTTTTTT	CASSRFGKLFF
TRBJ2-7	TRBV7-2	few	NA	TGTGCCAGCAGCTTAGTCCTGGACGGCTACGAGCAGTACTTC	CASSLVLDGYEQYF
TRBJ1-5	TRBV7-2	NA	NA	TGTGCCAGCAGCCCGGGGATGCACCCCAATCAGCCCCAGCATTTT	CASSPGMHPNQPQHF
TRBJ2-1	TRBV7-7	NA	TRBD2	TGTGCTAGCAGCCCAGGGGGGTTAGCGGGAGTGTCCGAGCAGTTCTTC	CASSPGGLAGVSEQFF
TRBJ2-3	TRBV29-1	NA	TRBD1	TGCAGCGTTGAATCCAGGACAGGGGGCCCAGATACGCAGTATTTT	CSVESRTGGPDTQYF
TRBJ1-2	TRBV18	few	NA	TGTGCCAGCTCACCGAGAGGGGGTGGTGGCTACACCTTC	CASSPRGGGGYTF
TRBJ2-1	TRBV21-1	few	NA	TGTGCCAGCAGCGCAGGACGAGGGGGCGCCTACAATGAGCAGTTCTTC	CASSAGRGGAYNEQFF
TRBJ1-4	TRBV18	few	TRBD1	TGTGCCAGCTCACCAGGGACAGTTAATGAAAAACTGTTTTTT	CASSPGTVNEKLFF
TRBJ1-1	TRBV7-9	few	NA	TGTGCCAGCAGCTTAGAATCATCGCGAAACGAAGCTTTCTTT	CASSLESSRNEAFF
TRBJ1-1	TRBV6-4	NA	NA	TGTGCCAGCAGGGAGGGACTAAACACTGAAGCTTTCTTT	CASREGLNTEAFF
TRBJ2-2	TRBV4-3	few	NA	TGCGCCAGCAGCCAGGAAACCACAGGGCTGAACACCGGGGAGCTGTTTTTT	CASSQETTGLNTGELFF
TRBJ1-1	TRBV29-1	many	TRBD1	TGCAGCGTTGGACAGGGGAACACTGAAGCTTTCTTT	CSVGQGNTEAFF
TRBJ2-3	TRBV7-9	NA	TRBD2	TGTGCCAGCACCCGACTAGCGGGAGCCGGGGATACGCAGTATTTT	CASTRLAGAGDTQYF
TRBJ1-1	TRBV18	NA	NA	TGTGCCAGCTCACGCTCCGGGACGGTGAACACTGAAGCTTTCTTT	CASSRSGTVNTEAFF
TRBJ1-1	TRBV18	few	TRBD1	TGTGCCAGCTCTTCGACAGGGGCGGAGGACACTGAAGCTTTCTTT	CASSSTGAEDTEAFF
TRBJ2-3	TRBV25-1	few	NA	TGTGCCAGCAGTGCAACCAGGCAGGCTAGCACAGATACGCAGTATTTT	CASSATRQASTDTQYF
TRBJ2-3	TRBV5-1	NA	NA	TGCGCCAGCAGCTTGGACAGACGGGCTAGCACAGATACGCAGTATTTT	CASSLDRRASTDTQYF
TRBJ2-5	TRBV5-4	once	NA	TGTGCCAGCAGCTTGGGACAAATTAAGGAGACCCAGTACTTC	CASSLGQIKETQYF
TRBJ1-1	TRBV6-6	few	NA	TGTGCCAGCAGTTACCCTGGACAGTGGGGTGAAGCTTTCTTT	CASSYPGQWGEAFF
TRBJ2-6	TRBV7-9	NA	NA	TGTGCCAGCAGCTTTGCCGGGACTGGGGCCAACGTCCTGACTTTC	CASSFAGTGANVLTF
TRBJ2-1	TRBV19	few	NA	TGTGCCAGTAGTATCGGAGGGCAGGGGGTCTACAATGAGCAGTTCTTC	CASSIGGQGVYNEQFF
TRBJ2-1	TRBV5-1	few	NA	TGCGCCAGCAGCTCGACAGGTGAAGCGAATGAGCAGTTCTTC	CASSSTGEANEQFF
TRBJ2-1	TRBV7-9	few	NA	TGTGCCAGCAGCCAGGGTGGTAGCAATGAGCAGTTCTTC	CASSQGGSNEQFF
TRBJ2-3	TRBV18	few	NA	TGTGCCAGCTCACCAGGGCTAGCCACAGATACGCAGTATTTT	CASSPGLATDTQYF
TRBJ2-3	TRBV29-1	NA	NA	TGCAGCGTTGTCACCCCTAGCACAGATACGCAGTATTTT	CSVVTPSTDTQYF
TRBJ2-2	TRBV7-2	few	TRBD1	TGTGCCAGCAGCCCCGGGACAGGGGTAACCGGGGAGCTGTTTTTT	CASSPGTGVTGELFF
TRBJ2-5	TRBV29-1	few	TRBD2	TGCAGCGTCCTATCCCGGGGAGGGTATGAAGAGACCCAGTACTTC	CSVLSRGGYEETQYF
TRBJ2-1	TRBV4-2	few	TRBD2	TGTGCCAGCAGCCAAGCGTCTCGGGGGGGCAACAATGAGCAGTTCTTC	CASSQASRGGNNEQFF
TRBJ2-1	TRBV7-9	few	NA	TGTGCCAGCAGCTTAAATTTAATCGATGAGCAGTTCTTC	CASSLNLIDEQFF